The TCR beta chain described here comes from a study of cytomegalovirus exposure and HLA in healthy donors. Notes on the study in general: While the bulk of TCR sequences proved rare, some public TCRs turned up in many donors. The classifier reportedly diagnosed cytomegalovirus status with high sensitivity and specificity. It was 150 or so TCR beta chains that were listed as cytomegalovirus-associated.

The ends lost 2 bases at V and 8 bases at J; junction bases unmatched: 6. Germline CDR1 reads SGHRS; CDR2 reads YFSETQ. The CDR3 runs 15 residues. Concerning this clone itself: Antigen unknown.

Clones were sequenced by immunoSEQ multiplex PCR, and TCRdb holds only the in-frame ones, with some missing. This repertoire shows about 360,000 clones, approximately 90% found once; its top ten account for under 0.95%. The donors were members of the validation cohort comprising roughly 130 subjects, separate from the roughly 680-subject first cohort. The specimen was PBMCs. The chain has TRBV5-1 and TRBJ2-2; 10 positions agree with TRBD2. The TCR comes from a woman between 18 and 29 years old in good health and CMV-seronegative. CDR3 loop: CASSLGVAGGGELFF. As DNA, the CDR3 is TGCGCCAGCAGCTTAGGAGTAGCGGGAGGAGGGGAGCTGTTTTTT. The full variable domain, completed using reference TRBV5-1 and TRBJ2-2, is KAGVTQTPRYLIKTRGQQVTLSCSPISGHRSVSWYQQTPGQGLQFLFEYFSETQRNKGNFPGRFSGRQFSNSRSEMNVSTLELGDSALYLCASSLGVAGGGELFFGEGSRLTVL.